These 19 T cell receptor beta chains were all obtained from the same sample, sequenced in a study of shared clonotypes between healthy human individuals. Method: immunoSEQ multiplex PCR; TCRdb's copy keeps in-frame clones and lacks some. The data show roughly 2.2 million clones, 93% seen once. The sequenced sample was naive CD4+ T cells from PBMCs. Subset specified: CD45RA+ positively selected. The receptor set was obtained from a man younger than 30 in good health. Some clones in this sample may be carry-over from other donors' samples.

This rearrangement joins TRBV7-2 to TRBJ2-7; D gene uncertain. Trimming left V 0 bases short and J 2 bases short, with 11 bases between. Germline V gene sequence: CDR1 SGHTA, CDR2 FQGNSA. The CDR3 totals 15 residues. CDR3 sequence reads: CASSLALGSTYEQYF. CDR3 coding DNA: TGTGCCAGCAGCTTAGCATTGGGTAGCACCTACGAGCAGTACTTC. Full variable domain (remainder filled in from reference TRBV7-2 and TRBJ2-7): GAGVSQSPSNKVTEKGKDVELRCDPISGHTALYWYRQSLGQGLEFLIYFQGNSAPDKSGLPSDRFSAERTGGSVSTLTIQRTQQEDSAVYLCASSLALGSTYEQYFGPGTRLTVT.

The rearrangement links TRBV1 to TRBJ2-7; the table's D call TRBD2 went unverified against the DNA. TRBV1 is shown as a pseudogene. The CDR3 extends over 10 amino acids. CDR3 DNA sequence: TGCACCAGCAGCCCTCACGAGCAGTACTTC. Translated, it gives CTSSPHEQYF.

The V call is TRBV7-9, the J call TRBJ1-5, with D hard to call. CDR1 is SEHNR, CDR2 FQNEAQ, per germline (reference sequence). V was cut by 2 bases and J by 6 bases, with 8 bases left in between. This CDR3 has 13 residues. CDR3 nucleotides: TGTGCCAGCAGCTTATTCGAGGGTCAGCCCCAGCATTTT. Its protein is CASSLFEGQPQHF.

Details on this clone: The sample has other DNA sequences that encode this CDR3 too. The chain employs TRBV5-1 and TRBJ2-2; D could derive from TRBD1 or TRBD2 (5 bases each). Germline-derived CDR1 and CDR2 are SGHRS and YFSETQ. The CDR3 contains 15 residues. The V gene lost 0 bases and the J gene lost 2 bases, with 8 bases spanning the gap. The CDR3 spells CASSLAGQNTGELFF. The CDR3 nucleotides read TGCGCCAGCAGCTTGGCGGGGCAAAACACCGGGGAGCTGTTTTTT. Full variable domain (outside the CDR3, taken from reference TRBV5-1 and TRBJ2-2): KAGVTQTPRYLIKTRGQQVTLSCSPISGHRSVSWYQQTPGQGLQFLFEYFSETQRNKGNFPGRFSGRQFSNSRSEMNVSTLELGDSALYLCASSLAGQNTGELFFGEGSRLTVL.

The chain is built from TRBV15 and TRBJ1-1; D ambiguous. The CDR3 length is 13 residues. V was shortened by 4 bases and J by 5 bases, with 11 bases between the two germline ends. Germline CDR1 reads LNHNV; CDR2 reads YYDKDF (reference sequence). This CDR3 is CATSMRQRTEAFF. The CDR3 region has the DNA TGTGCCACCAGCATGCGGCAACGTACTGAAGCTTTCTTT.

The V call is TRBV27, the J call TRBJ2-1; maybe TRBD2 (7 bases). CDR1 and CDR2 (germline): MNHEY, SMNVEV (reference sequence). The CDR3 has 13 amino acids. The ends were cut back, 5 bases at V and 7 bases at J, with 12 bases in the middle. CDR3 loop: CASSARGGNEQFF. In DNA form, the CDR3 reads TGTGCCAGCAGTGCGAGGGGGGGGAATGAGCAGTTCTTC.

This sequence joins TRBV10-3 and TRBJ1-5; D might be TRBD1 (5 bases). V was trimmed by 0 bases and J by 3 bases, leaving 6 bases between them. CDR3 length: 14 amino acids. CDR1 and CDR2 (germline): ENHRY, SYGVKD. The CDR3 here is CAISESGANQPQHF. The CDR3 nucleotides are TGTGCCATCAGTGAGTCAGGGGCCAATCAGCCCCAGCATTTT.

The rearrangement uses TRBV30 and TRBJ2-1; tentative D call: TRBD2 (6 bases). Trimming took 0 bases from V and 9 from J, leaving 12 bases between them. The CDR3 contains 13 residues. CDR1 is GTSNPN, CDR2 SVGIG, per germline (reference sequence). The CDR3 region is CAWSVRLVGEQFF. The CDR3 bases are TGTGCCTGGAGTGTTAGACTAGTGGGTGAGCAGTTCTTC. Looking up the rest from reference TRBV30 and TRBJ2-1 gives the full variable domain: SQTIHQWPATLVQPVGSPLSLECTVEGTSNPNLYWYRQAAGRGLQLLFYSVGIGQISSEVPQNLSASRPQDRQFILSSKKLLLSDSGFYLCAWSVRLVGEQFFGPGTRLTVL.

The V gene is TRBV6-5, the J gene TRBJ2-3, with 7 bases that match TRBD1. The CDR3 loop spans 15 amino acids. The V gene end was trimmed by 5 bases and the J gene end by 1 base; junction bases not matched to a gene: 6. Germline lookup yields CDR1 MNHEY and CDR2 SVGAGI. DNA for the CDR3: TGTGCCAGCAGTGTAGGGGGCGGCGGCACAGATACGCAGTATTTT. Its translation: CASSVGGGGTDTQYF.

This clone was seen just once. The chain joins TRBV7-8 to TRBJ2-5, with D tentatively TRBD2 (5 bases). Trimming stripped 7 bases from V and 4 bases from J, with 19 bases between. The CDR3 consists of 15 residues. CDR1 is SGHVS and CDR2 is FQNEAQ in the germline V gene. The CDR3 protein is CASTYYERTGETQYF. CDR3 coding DNA: TGTGCCAGCACATACTATGAGAGGACTGGAGAGACCCAGTACTTC.

The chain joins TRBV30 to TRBJ1-2; TRBD1 is a possible D gene (5 bases). The CDR3 is 12 amino acids. Germline V CDR1 and CDR2: GTSNPN, SVGIG (reference sequence). V dropped 3 bases and J dropped 8 bases, with 13 bases sitting between them. CDR3 DNA: TGTGCCTGGAGCCCTGGGACGGCGGGCTACACCTTC. Protein sequence: CAWSPGTAGYTF.

The CDR3 reads CASRLPHGGWGNQPQHF. The CDR3 nucleotides are TGTGCCAGCAGGTTACCTCATGGGGGTTGGGGGAATCAGCCCCAGCATTTT. The chain carries TRBV11-1 and TRBJ1-5; the D gene is possibly TRBD1 (5 bases). Trimming cost V 6 bases and J 4 bases, with 22 bases left between them. The V gene's germline CDR1 is SGHAT and CDR2 FQDESV (reference sequence). This CDR3 contains 17 residues.

Note on this clone: Additional DNA sequences in this sample encode the identical CDR3. V gene TRBV28 combines with J gene TRBJ1-2; weak D call: TRBD1 (6 bases). V was trimmed by 8 bases and J by 2 bases, leaving 9 bases between them. CDR3 length: 12 amino acids. Germline lookup yields CDR1 MDHEN and CDR2 SYDVKM. The CDR3: CASRGHNYGYTF. The CDR3 coding sequence is TGTGCCAGCCGGGGACACAACTATGGCTACACCTTC.

This chain uses TRBV6-4 with TRBJ1-1, with D unresolved. V was pared by 4 bases and J by 0 bases, with 12 bases between. The CDR3 extends over 15 amino acids. Germline V gene data show CDR1 as MRHNA and CDR2 as SNTAGT. CDR3 coding DNA: TGTGCCAGCAGTGCTCGCCCGGGGTTGAACACTGAAGCTTTCTTT. Its protein product is CASSARPGLNTEAFF.

Turning to this clone: Within the sample, other DNA sequences also encode this same CDR3. The chain employs TRBV28 and TRBJ1-3; D remains ambiguous. V shed 2 bases and J shed 0 bases, with 5 bases lying between them. This CDR3 has 14 amino acids. CDR1 and CDR2 from the germline V gene are MDHEN and SYDVKM. CDR3: CASSLGPSGNTIYF. The CDR3 region has the DNA TGTGCCAGCAGTTTAGGTCCCTCTGGAAACACCATATATTTT.

In this sample, this clone turned up once. The V call is TRBV5-6, the J call TRBJ2-1; 8 positions match TRBD1. The CDR3 is 12 residues long. V was pared by 4 bases and J by 9 bases, with 3 bases of the junction left unmatched. Per the germline V gene, CDR1 is SGHDT and CDR2 is YYEEEE. CDR3 DNA sequence: TGTGCCAGCAGCATTACAGGGGGTGAGCAGTTCTTC. Amino acids: CASSITGGEQFF.

V gene TRBV9 combines with J gene TRBJ2-4; 10 nucleotides agree with TRBD2. The V segment lost 4 bases and the J segment 8 bases; nucleotides outside the gene matches: 3. The germline V gene encodes CDR1 SGDLS and CDR2 YYNGEE. The CDR3 contains 13 residues. CDR3 region: CASSLAGEDIQYF. Written as DNA, the CDR3 is TGTGCCAGCAGCCTAGCGGGAGAAGACATTCAGTACTTC.

The J gene is TRBJ2-1, the V gene TRBV30; 8 positions agree with TRBD2. This CDR3 has 15 amino acids. The trim removed 0 bases at V and 6 bases at J, leaving 7 bases unmatched. The germline gives CDR1 GTSNPN, CDR2 SVGIG (reference sequence). The CDR3 reads CAWSVGLARRNEQFF. The CDR3 DNA reads TGTGCCTGGAGTGTCGGACTAGCACGTCGCAATGAGCAGTTCTTC.

This clone was seen a handful of times. The chain links TRBV10-3 to TRBJ1-2, with D perhaps matching TRBD1 (5 bases). The CDR3 length is 13 residues. Between the trimmed V and J ends, which lost 3 bases and 5 bases, there was a span of 10 bases. Germline CDR1 is ENHRY and CDR2 is SYGVKD. The CDR3 protein is CAISDRQGYGYTF. CDR3 DNA sequence: TGTGCCATCAGTGACAGGCAGGGATATGGCTACACCTTC.